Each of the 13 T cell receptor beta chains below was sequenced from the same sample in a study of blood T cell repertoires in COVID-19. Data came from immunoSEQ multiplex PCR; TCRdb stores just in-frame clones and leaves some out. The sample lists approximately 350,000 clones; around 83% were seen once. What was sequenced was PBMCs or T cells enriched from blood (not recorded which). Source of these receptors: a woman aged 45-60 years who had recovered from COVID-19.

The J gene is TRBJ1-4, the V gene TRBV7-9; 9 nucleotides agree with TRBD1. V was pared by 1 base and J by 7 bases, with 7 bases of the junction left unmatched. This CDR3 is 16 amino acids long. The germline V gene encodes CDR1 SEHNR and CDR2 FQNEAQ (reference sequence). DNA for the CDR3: TGTGCCAGCAGCTTAGACGCGGGACAGGGATTTGAAAAACTGTTTTTT. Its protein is CASSLDAGQGFEKLFF.

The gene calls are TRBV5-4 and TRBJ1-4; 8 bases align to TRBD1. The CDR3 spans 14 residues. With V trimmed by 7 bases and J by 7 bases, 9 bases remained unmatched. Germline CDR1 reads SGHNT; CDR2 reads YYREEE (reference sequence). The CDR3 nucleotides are TGTGCCAGCGGACTTCAGGGGGCGGGTGAAAAACTGTTTTTT. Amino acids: CASGLQGAGEKLFF.

CDR3 protein: CASSLEAGVVGAFF. CDR3 DNA sequence: TGTGCCAGCAGCTTGGAGGCAGGGGTGGTTGGGGCTTTCTTT. V is TRBV5-4 and J is TRBJ1-1; D may be TRBD1 (6 bases). The CDR3 has 14 amino acids. The V gene's germline CDR1 is SGHNT and CDR2 YYREEE (reference sequence). V gave up 0 bases and J gave up 11 bases, with 17 bases separating them.

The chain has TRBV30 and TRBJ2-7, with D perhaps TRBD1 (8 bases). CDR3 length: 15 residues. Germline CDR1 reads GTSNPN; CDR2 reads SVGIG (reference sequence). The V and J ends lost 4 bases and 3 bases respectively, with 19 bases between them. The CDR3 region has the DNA TGTGCCTGGAATAGAGCGGGACAGGCTTTCTACGAGCAGTACTTC. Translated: CAWNRAGQAFYEQYF.

The CDR3 here is CASSLGAGNTEAFF. DNA for the CDR3: TGTGCCAGCAGCTTGGGGGCGGGGAACACTGAAGCTTTCTTT. The V and J genes are TRBV5-8 and TRBJ1-1; D gene uncertain. Trimming pared 0 bases from V and 1 base from J, leaving 7 bases between. Germline values: CDR1 SGHTS, CDR2 YDEGEE. This CDR3 spans 14 amino acids.

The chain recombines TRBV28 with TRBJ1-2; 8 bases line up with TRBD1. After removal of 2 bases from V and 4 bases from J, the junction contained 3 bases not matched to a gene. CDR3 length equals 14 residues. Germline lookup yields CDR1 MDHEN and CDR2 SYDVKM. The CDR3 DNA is TGTGCCAGCAGTTTAGGACAGGGACTCTATGGCTACACCTTC. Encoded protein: CASSLGQGLYGYTF.

CDR3 protein: CASSHSRVAGGLTRETQYF. The DNA for the CDR3 is TGTGCCAGCAGCCACTCGCGGGTAGCGGGGGGCCTAACCCGAGAGACCCAGTACTTC. This rearrangement joins TRBV3-1 (or the pseudogene TRBV3-2) to TRBJ2-5; 10 positions agree with TRBD2. The CDR3 runs to 19 residues. The germline CDR1 and CDR2 sequences are LGHDT and YNNKEL (reference sequence). Trimming took 3 bases from V and 4 from J; bases not matched to a gene: 17.

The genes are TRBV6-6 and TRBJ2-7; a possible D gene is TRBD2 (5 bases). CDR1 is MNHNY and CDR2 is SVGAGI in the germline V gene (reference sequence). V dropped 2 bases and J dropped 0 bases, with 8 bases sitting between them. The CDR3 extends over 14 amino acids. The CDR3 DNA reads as TGTGCCAGCAGTTACGGCGGGTTCTCCTACGAGCAGTACTTC. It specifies CASSYGGFSYEQYF.

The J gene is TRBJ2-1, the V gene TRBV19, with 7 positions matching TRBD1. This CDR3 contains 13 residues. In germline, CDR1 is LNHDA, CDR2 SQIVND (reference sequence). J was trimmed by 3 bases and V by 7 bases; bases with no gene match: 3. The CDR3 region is CASNRQGYNEQFF. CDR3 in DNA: TGTGCCAGTAACCGACAGGGCTACAATGAGCAGTTCTTC.

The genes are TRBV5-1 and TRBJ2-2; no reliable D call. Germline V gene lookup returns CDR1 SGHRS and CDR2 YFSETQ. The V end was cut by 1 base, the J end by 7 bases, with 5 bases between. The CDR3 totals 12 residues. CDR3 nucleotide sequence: TGCGCCAGCAGCTTGTTAAACGGGGAGCTGTTTTTT. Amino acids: CASSLLNGELFF.

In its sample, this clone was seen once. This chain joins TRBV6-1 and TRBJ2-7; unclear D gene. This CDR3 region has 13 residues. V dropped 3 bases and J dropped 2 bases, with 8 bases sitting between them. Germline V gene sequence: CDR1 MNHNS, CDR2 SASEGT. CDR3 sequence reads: CASSDRKTYEQYF. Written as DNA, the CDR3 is TGTGCCAGCAGTGACAGGAAGACCTACGAGCAGTACTTC.

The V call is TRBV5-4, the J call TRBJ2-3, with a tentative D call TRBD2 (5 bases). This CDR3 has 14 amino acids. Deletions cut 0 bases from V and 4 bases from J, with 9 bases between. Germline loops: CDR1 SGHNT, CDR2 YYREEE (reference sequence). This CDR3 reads CASSLAPGADTQYF. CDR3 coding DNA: TGTGCCAGCAGCTTGGCCCCCGGGGCAGATACGCAGTATTTT.

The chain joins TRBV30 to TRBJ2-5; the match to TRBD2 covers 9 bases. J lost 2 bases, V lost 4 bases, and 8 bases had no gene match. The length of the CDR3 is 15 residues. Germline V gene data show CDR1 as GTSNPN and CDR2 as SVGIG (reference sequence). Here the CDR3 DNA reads TGTGCCTGGAAACTTCGCGGGGGGGGGCAAGAGACCCAGTACTTC. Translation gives CAWKLRGGGQETQYF.